This passage covers 32 T cell receptor beta chains from one sample sequenced in a study of human T cells and chemical hapten exposure. Sample time point: patch test 1, 2 weeks after DPC sensitization. The treatment is: therapeutic diphenylcyclopropenone sensitization with weekly scalp DPC. In TCRdb, the RACE reads were re-called with MiXCR into one record per CDR3 protein. In the table there are around 380,000 distinct CDR3 sequences, 4% to 5.5% of which are singletons. The material sequenced was whole blood, taken in connection with sensitization to the hapten diphenylcyclopropenone (DPC). The receptors were sampled from a woman aged 45-60 years with alopecia areata. Some clones in this sample may be carry-over from other donors' samples.

The chain carries TRBV6-6 and TRBJ1-1; D unresolved. The germline V and J ends were trimmed by 0 bases and 5 bases, with 13 bases remaining between them. CDR3 length: 15 amino acids. Germline loops: CDR1 MNHNY, CDR2 SVGAGI (reference sequence). The CDR3 nucleotides are TGTGCCAGCAGTTACTCTGGGTCCCATGGGACTGAAGCTTTCTTT. Protein: CASSYSGSHGTEAFF.

This chain links TRBV9 with TRBJ1-3; no clear D gene. This CDR3 contains 17 residues. Trimming shortened V by 2 bases and J by 0 bases, and 15 bases separated the two germline ends. CDR1 and CDR2 from the germline V gene are SGDLS and YYNGEE. This chain's CDR3 is CASSVDFNPTSGNTIYF. The CDR3, as DNA: TGTGCCAGCAGCGTGGACTTCAACCCAACCTCTGGAAACACCATATATTTT. Full variable domain (missing parts from reference TRBV9 and TRBJ1-3): DSGVTQTPKHLITATGQRVTLRCSPRSGDLSVYWYQQSLDQGLQFLIQYYNGEERAKGNILERFSAQQFPDLHSELNLSSLELGDSALYFCASSVDFNPTSGNTIYFGEGSWLTVV.

This chain uses TRBV12-3 or TRBV12-4 with TRBJ2-2; D call uncertain. V lost 7 bases to trimming and J lost 8 bases, with 14 bases between them. This CDR3 comprises 13 residues. The CDR3 region has the DNA TGTGCCAGCACCAACGACTCGCCGGGGGAGCTGTTTTTT. This encodes CASTNDSPGELFF.

This clonotype has ten or more counts. The V call is TRBV6-5, the J call TRBJ2-3; D ambiguous. From germline, CDR1 is MNHEY and CDR2 SVGAGI. This CDR3 is built from 11 residues. The V gene lost 6 bases and the J gene lost 5 bases, with 6 bases spanning the gap. CDR3 nucleotides: TGTGCCAGCAGGGACCGAGATACGCAGTATTTT. It yields the protein CASRDRDTQYF.

This clonotype was seen a few times. V usage is TRBV24-1 and J usage is TRBJ1-2; no firm D call. The V end lost 0 bases, the J end lost 5 bases, and 3 bases lay between the germline ends. This CDR3 is built from 12 residues. CDR1 and CDR2 (germline): KGHDR, SFDVKD. The CDR3 DNA sequence: TGTGCCACCAGTGATTTGCTATATGGCTACACCTTC. Protein: CATSDLLYGYTF.

The genes are TRBV10-3 and TRBJ1-2; no firm D call. The CDR3 covers 14 residues. V lost 0 bases and J lost 6, with 11 bases in between. Looked up from germline, CDR1 is ENHRY and CDR2 is SYGVKD. As DNA, the CDR3 is TGTGCCATCAGTGAGTCGTGGGAAGTGAATGGCTACACCTTC. This encodes CAISESWEVNGYTF.

This clonotype was seen ten or more times. The CDR3, as DNA: TGTGCCAGCAGCGATGGACTTCGGGGGGCAGATACGCAGTATTTT. Protein: CASSDGLRGADTQYF. This rearrangement joins TRBV9 to TRBJ2-3; 7 bases fit TRBD2. Per the germline V gene, CDR1 is SGDLS and CDR2 is YYNGEE. CDR3 size: 15 residues. The trim removed 3 bases at V and 4 bases at J, leaving 8 bases unmatched.

This clonotype was observed at least ten times. The rearrangement links TRBV7-9 to TRBJ1-2, with D uncertain. Germline V gene lookup returns CDR1 SEHNR and CDR2 FQNEAQ (reference sequence). V shed 3 bases and J shed 4 bases, with 12 bases lying between them. The CDR3 contains 14 residues. As DNA, the CDR3 is TGTGCCAGCAGCTTCCAGGCGGGCCTCTATGGCTACACCTTC. It yields the protein CASSFQAGLYGYTF.

The V call is TRBV4-3, the J call TRBJ2-1; the match to TRBD2 covers 7 bases. The germline V gene encodes CDR1 LGHNA and CDR2 YSLEER. The V segment lost 0 bases and the J segment 7 bases; nucleotides outside the gene matches: 12. The CDR3 loop spans 17 amino acids. The CDR3 loop is CASSQEGRAGARNEQFF. CDR3 bases: TGCGCCAGCAGCCAAGAAGGGAGGGCGGGAGCTAGGAATGAGCAGTTCTTC.

With respect to this clonotype: This clone may be a read error of a much larger clone one base away. Since the CDR3 does not end with the conserved phenylalanine or tryptophan, this likely comes from a read error. V and J are TRBV19 and TRBJ2-3, with 8 bases lining up with TRBD1. The germline V gene has CDR1 LNHDA and CDR2 SQIVND (reference sequence). V gave up 3 bases and J gave up 3 bases; unmatched junction bases: 5. The CDR3 extends over 15 amino acids. CDR3 protein: CASSIGQGATDTQYS. The CDR3 DNA reads TGTGCCAGTAGTATTGGGCAGGGGGCAACAGATACGCAGTATTCT.

This clonotype came up many times. V is TRBV4-1 and J is TRBJ2-1; 7 bases map to TRBD1. Germline V gene data show CDR1 as MGHRA and CDR2 as YSYEKL. This CDR3 has 16 amino acids. With V trimmed by 4 bases and J by 4 bases, 10 bases remained unmatched. CDR3 residues: CASSPPDRRPYNEQFF. The CDR3 coding sequence is TGCGCCAGCAGCCCCCCGGACAGGAGGCCGTACAATGAGCAGTTCTTC.

This clonotype turned up a few times. CDR3 nucleotides: TGTGCCAGCAGTTTACAGAGGGATTCACCCCTCCACTTT. It yields the protein CASSLQRDSPLHF. This chain connects TRBV27 to TRBJ1-6, with D unclear. Germline V gives CDR1 MNHEY, CDR2 SMNVEV (reference sequence). CDR3 size: 13 residues. V lost 2 bases, J lost 8 bases, and 7 bases lay in between.

The J gene is TRBJ2-2, the V gene TRBV9, with D perhaps given as TRBD1 or TRBD2 (5 bases each). Germline V gene data show CDR1 as SGDLS and CDR2 as YYNGEE. V was shortened by 3 bases and J by 7 bases, with 13 bases between the two germline ends. The length of the CDR3 is 14 residues. CDR3: CASSGLRDVGELFF. The CDR3 region has the DNA TGTGCCAGCAGCGGGTTGAGGGACGTCGGGGAGCTGTTTTTT.

The chain couples TRBV5-1 to TRBJ1-5; tentative D call: TRBD1 (5 bases). Germline loops: CDR1 SGHRS, CDR2 YFSETQ. CDR3 length: 16 amino acids. Trimming removed 0 bases from V and 2 bases from J, with 12 bases in between. The CDR3 DNA sequence: TGCGCCAGCAGCTTGGATGGGGACGGGGGCAATCAGCCCCAGCATTTT. As protein: CASSLDGDGGNQPQHF.

This clonotype came up a few times. The chain joins TRBV28 to TRBJ1-2; D is ambiguous. CDR3 size: 12 residues. Germline V gives CDR1 MDHEN, CDR2 SYDVKM. CDR3 coding DNA: TGTGGATCGATCGACCGTAACTATGGCTACACCTTC. Its protein is CGSIDRNYGYTF.

This clonotype was seen at least ten times. The gene calls are TRBV11-2 and TRBJ1-3; D not certain. This CDR3 is 15 amino acids long. Trimming took 5 bases from V and 2 from J, leaving 13 bases between them. In germline, CDR1 is SGHAT, CDR2 FQNNGV. CDR3 in amino acids: CASSPPSRPGNTIYF. The CDR3 DNA sequence: TGTGCCAGCAGCCCACCAAGCCGGCCTGGAAACACCATATATTTT.

This clonotype was seen more than once but under ten times. The chain is built from TRBV23-1 and TRBJ2-3; 7 bases fit TRBD2. TRBV23-1 qualifies as an ORF whose function is uncertain. The CDR3 covers 15 residues. The ends lost 2 bases at V and 2 bases at J; junction bases unmatched: 4. The CDR3 region has the DNA TGCGCCAGCAGTCAAGGGGGAGGGTTCACAGATACGCAGTATTTT. Translated, it gives CASSQGGGFTDTQYF.

In the case of this clonotype: Just one base apart from a much larger clone, this may be a read error. Since the CDR3 does not end with the conserved phenylalanine or tryptophan, this likely comes from a read error. V and J are TRBV18 and TRBJ2-7, with D hard to call. The CDR3 is 13 amino acids. Looked up from germline, CDR1 is KGHSH and CDR2 is LQKENI. The V gene lost 0 bases and the J gene lost 4 bases, with 7 bases spanning the gap. Here the CDR3 reads CASSPPTTYEQYL. The CDR3 nucleotides are TGTGCCAGCTCACCACCTACCACGTACGAGCAGTACTTA.

This clonotype has at least ten counts. The chain has TRBV9 and TRBJ1-3, with D unclear. The length of the CDR3 is 11 residues. Germline CDR1 is SGDLS and CDR2 is YYNGEE. V was cut by 7 bases and J by 4 bases, with 6 bases left in between. CDR3 region: CASLAGNTIYF. The CDR3 DNA reads as TGTGCCAGCCTAGCGGGAAACACCATATATTTT.

This chain connects TRBV6-2 or TRBV6-3 to TRBJ2-3; TRBD2 agrees at 11 bases. Germline V CDR1 and CDR2: MNHEY, SVGEGT. The J segment lost 4 bases and the V segment lost 4 bases, leaving 10 bases of the junction unmatched. The CDR3 is 17 residues long. DNA of the CDR3: TGTGCCAGCAGTTCGTCCGTAGCGGGAGGGTGGCCAGATACGCAGTATTTT. This gives the protein CASSSSVAGGWPDTQYF.

The table lists this clonotype with many counts. The V and J genes are TRBV25-1 and TRBJ2-3; D is perhaps TRBD2 (7 bases). Trimming took 5 bases from V and 2 from J, leaving 23 bases between them. Germline values: CDR1 MGHDK, CDR2 SYGVNS. The CDR3 totals 18 residues. This CDR3 reads CASSRTESAGAPTDTQYF. In nucleotides, the CDR3 is TGTGCCAGCAGTAGGACGGAAAGTGCGGGGGCCCCCACAGATACGCAGTATTTT.

This clonotype has more than one count but fewer than ten. The chain recombines TRBV6-2 or TRBV6-3 with TRBJ2-3, with D perhaps TRBD1 or TRBD2 (6 bases each). Germline CDR1 reads MNHEY; CDR2 reads SVGEGT. The V and J ends lost 7 bases and 1 base respectively, with 12 bases between them. This CDR3 region has 14 residues. CDR3 nucleotides: TGTGCCAGCACGGGGGCGCGGGGCACAGATACGCAGTATTTT. It translates to CASTGARGTDTQYF.

This clonotype was detected many times. The chain has TRBV29-1 and TRBJ2-1; the D is unclear. The germline gives CDR1 SQVTM, CDR2 ANQGSEA. The V end lost 7 bases, the J end lost 0 bases, and 13 bases lay between the germline ends. This CDR3 has 14 amino acids. The CDR3 reads CSATPRSSYNEQFF. The CDR3 DNA reads TGCAGCGCCACCCCCCGTAGCTCCTACAATGAGCAGTTCTTC.

This chain connects TRBV5-6 to TRBJ2-3; a weak D match, TRBD2 (5 bases). Germline V lookup: CDR1 SGHDT, CDR2 YYEEEE. The CDR3 is 17 amino acids. V lost 0 bases and J lost 1, with 15 bases in between. CDR3: CASSLDKDWWGTDTQYF. In nucleotides, the CDR3 is TGTGCCAGCAGCTTGGATAAGGACTGGTGGGGCACAGATACGCAGTATTTT. Full variable domain (rest looked up from reference TRBV5-6 and TRBJ2-3): DAGVTQSPTHLIKTRGQQVTLRCSPKSGHDTVSWYQQALGQGPQFIFQYYEEEERQRGNFPDRFSGHQFPNYSSELNVNALLLGDSALYLCASSLDKDWWGTDTQYFGPGTRLTVL.

At least ten counts were recorded for this clonotype. The chain employs TRBV12-3 or TRBV12-4 and TRBJ1-2; 8 bases align to TRBD1. V was pared by 6 bases and J by 2 bases, with 2 bases of the junction left unmatched. CDR3 length: 13 residues. CDR3 in DNA: TGTGCCAGCAGGCAGGGGGCGAACTATGGCTACACCTTC. This encodes CASRQGANYGYTF.

The J gene is TRBJ2-1, the V gene TRBV29-1; a weak D match, TRBD2 (6 bases). The CDR3 covers 13 residues. From germline, CDR1 is SQVTM and CDR2 ANQGSEA. The V end lost 6 bases, the J end lost 6 bases, and 15 bases lay between the germline ends. CDR3 nucleotide sequence: TGCAGCGTAAACGTCCCGGGACTCAATGAGCAGTTCTTC. Its translation: CSVNVPGLNEQFF.

This chain connects TRBV30 to TRBJ2-7; D ambiguous. Germline V lookup: CDR1 GTSNPN, CDR2 SVGIG (reference sequence). The CDR3 has 13 amino acids. V shed 1 base and J shed 2 bases, with 9 bases lying between them. Here the CDR3 DNA reads TGTGCCTGGAGTGCGGGTTCGGCCTACGAGCAGTACTTC. It specifies CAWSAGSAYEQYF. The variable domain in full, with the rest retrieved from reference TRBV30 and TRBJ2-7, is SQTIHQWPATLVQPVGSPLSLECTVEGTSNPNLYWYRQAAGRGLQLLFYSVGIGQISSEVPQNLSASRPQDRQFILSSKKLLLSDSGFYLCAWSAGSAYEQYFGPGTRLTVT.

The chain is built from TRBV12-3 or TRBV12-4 and TRBJ1-6; perhaps TRBD1 as D (5 bases). The CDR3 is 15 amino acids. Deletions cut 6 bases from V and 5 bases from J, with 14 bases between. CDR3 loop: CASRAGTVNNSPLHF. DNA of the CDR3: TGTGCCAGCAGAGCCGGGACGGTTAATAATTCACCCCTCCACTTT.

The V and J genes are TRBV10-3 and TRBJ2-7, with a weak D call TRBD2 (5 bases). CDR1 and CDR2 (germline): ENHRY, SYGVKD. The CDR3 is 14 amino acids. V was shortened by 10 bases and J by 1 base, with 17 bases between the two germline ends. In DNA form, the CDR3 reads TGTGCCACCGCCTTTAGCGAGGGATCCTACGAGCAGTACTTC. Translating it yields CATAFSEGSYEQYF.

This clonotype was recorded at least ten times. The junction does not match germline at one end; this may be a read error. This chain joins TRBV12-3 or TRBV12-4 and TRBJ1-2; D is possibly TRBD1 (5 bases). The CDR3 spans 9 residues. The chain's CDR3 is CASSLRQSF. The CDR3 bases are TGTGCCAGCAGTTTAAGACAGTCCTTC.

This clonotype was picked up many times. The genes are TRBV7-9 and TRBJ1-3; no definite D call. The CDR3 loop spans 13 amino acids. CDR1 and CDR2 (germline): SEHNR, FQNEAQ (reference sequence). The V end lost 3 bases, the J end lost 6 bases, and 9 bases lay between the germline ends. The CDR3 bases are TGTGCCAGCAGCTTGAATACTGAAAACACCATATATTTT. Translated, it gives CASSLNTENTIYF.

This clonotype appeared a few times. The J gene is TRBJ2-1, the V gene TRBV6-2 or TRBV6-3, with a weak D call TRBD2 (6 bases). The CDR3 has 15 residues. V was clipped by 6 bases and J by 0 bases, with 12 bases between them. In germline, CDR1 is MNHEY, CDR2 SVGEGT. In nucleotides, the CDR3 is TGTGCCAGCAGCACGGGGGTAAGCTCCTACAATGAGCAGTTCTTC. Its protein is CASSTGVSSYNEQFF.